One sample yielded the 8 T cell receptor beta chains listed below, sequenced in a study of post-analysis software for immune sequencing data. Unique molecular identifiers were carried by the TCR beta cDNA libraries. TCRdb reprocessed the PCR reads with MiXCR, giving one entry per CDR3 protein. The sample consists of roughly 730,000 distinct CDR3 sequences, 30% of them appearing once. Findings of the study overall: In patients, about 5 TRBV segments were more frequent than in controls, with TRBV5-6, TRBV5-1 and TRBV20-1 among them.

No cognate antigen is known for these TCRs. Sample: blood. These receptors came from a girl aged 10-17 years with multiple sclerosis.

The chain links TRBV24-1 to TRBJ2-1; D is possibly TRBD1 (6 bases). Between the trimmed V and J ends, which lost 3 bases and 5 bases, there was a span of 16 bases. The CDR3 runs to 16 residues. Germline V gene lookup returns CDR1 KGHDR and CDR2 SFDVKD. The CDR3 sequence is CATSDRRRRGNNEQFF. In nucleotides, the CDR3 is TGTGCCACCAGTGATCGCCGGAGAAGGGGGAACAATGAGCAGTTCTTC.

This clonotype was observed a handful of times. The gene calls are TRBV29-1 and TRBJ2-5; D is undetermined. The CDR3 length is 13 residues. Germline CDR1 is SQVTM and CDR2 is ANQGSEA. Deletions cut 4 bases from V and 0 bases from J, with 9 bases between. The chain's CDR3 is CSVVGANQETQYF. The DNA for the CDR3 is TGCAGCGTTGTCGGCGCAAACCAAGAGACCCAGTACTTC.

The chain uses TRBV20-1 and TRBJ2-7; TRBD2 agrees at 13 bases. The J segment lost 6 bases and the V segment lost 6 bases, leaving 8 bases of the junction unmatched. CDR3 size: 14 residues. The germline V gene encodes CDR1 DFQATT and CDR2 SNEGSKA (reference sequence). The CDR3 is CSANGLAGELEQYF. The CDR3 coding sequence is TGCAGTGCGAACGGACTAGCGGGAGAACTCGAGCAGTACTTC.

This clonotype was counted once. This chain connects TRBV20-1 to TRBJ2-1; D perhaps matches TRBD1 (6 bases). The germline V gene has CDR1 DFQATT and CDR2 SNEGSKA (reference sequence). There are 17 residues in the CDR3. With 3 bases removed from V and 0 bases from J, the gap between germline ends came to 18 bases. The DNA for the CDR3 is TGCAGTGCTAGGGCGATGACAGGTCTAAGCTCCTACAATGAGCAGTTCTTC. Its translation: CSARAMTGLSSYNEQFF.

The V call is TRBV12-3 or TRBV12-4, the J call TRBJ1-2; 7 nucleotides align to TRBD1. After removal of 3 bases from V and 12 bases from J, the junction contained 4 bases not matched to a gene. CDR3 size: 11 residues. The CDR3 nucleotides read TGTGCCAGCAGTTTTAGGACAGGAGACACCTTC. Encoded protein: CASSFRTGDTF.

There are a few counts of this clonotype. The chain joins TRBV4-3 to TRBJ2-1; D is perhaps TRBD2 (6 bases). The CDR3 is made up of 17 amino acids. Germline CDR1 LGHNA, CDR2 YSLEER. V lost 2 bases, J lost 5 bases, and 19 bases lay in between. The CDR3 bases are TGCGCCAGCAGCCAATTGAGGTTGGGGGGACGGGACAATGAGCAGTTCTTC. Its protein product is CASSQLRLGGRDNEQFF.

The chain couples TRBV9 to TRBJ2-5; 7 bases align to TRBD1. The CDR3 covers 13 residues. Germline CDR1 reads SGDLS; CDR2 reads YYNGEE. With V trimmed by 4 bases and J by 4 bases, 4 bases remained unmatched. CDR3 nucleotides: TGTGCCAGCAGCCGAGGGACAGTAGAGACCCAGTACTTC. Amino acid sequence: CASSRGTVETQYF.

J is TRBJ2-7 and V is TRBV20-1; 14 bases fit TRBD2. J lost 4 bases, V lost 6 bases, and 11 bases had no gene match. From germline, CDR1 is DFQATT and CDR2 SNEGSKA (reference sequence). The CDR3 contains 16 residues. CDR3 loop: CSAQGLAGGGWYEQYF. The CDR3 nucleotides read TGCAGTGCCCAAGGACTAGCGGGAGGAGGTTGGTACGAGCAGTACTTC.